The 12 T cell receptor beta chains presented below share a single source sample, sequenced in a study of OX40 agonist ivuxolimab in advanced cancers. Sequencing used immunoSEQ multiplex PCR; TCRdb keeps in-frame clones, though not all of them. The sample carries about 93,000 clones, approximately 94% recorded once. The material sequenced was CD4+ or CD8+ T cells sorted from blood, taken in a trial of the OX40 agonist ivuxolimab. These TCRs come from an adult with an advanced solid tumor such as melanoma, head and neck, liver or kidney cancer.

The chain links TRBV6-5 to TRBJ2-7; no definite D call. Germline loops: CDR1 MNHEY, CDR2 SVGAGI. This CDR3 spans 12 amino acids. Trimming removed 2 bases at V and 2 bases at J, with 4 bases between. The CDR3 region has the DNA TGTGCCAGCAGTTACAGGGCCTACGAGCAGTACTTC. Amino acids: CASSYRAYEQYF.

The chain has TRBV11-2 and TRBJ2-7; no definite D call. V was cut by 1 base and J by 6 bases, with 7 bases left in between. Germline V gene data show CDR1 as SGHAT and CDR2 as FQNNGV. This CDR3 is built from 12 residues. The chain's CDR3 is CASSLGVGEQYF. CDR3 coding DNA: TGTGCCAGCAGCTTAGGGGTTGGCGAGCAGTACTTC.

This chain links TRBV5-1 with TRBJ2-5, with D possibly matching TRBD1 (6 bases). This CDR3 has 15 residues. V was cut by 4 bases and J by 3 bases, with 16 bases left in between. CDR1 is SGHRS and CDR2 is YFSETQ in the germline V gene. In nucleotides, the CDR3 is TGCGCCAGCAGCCCCGTGAGGACAGCAAAAGAGACCCAGTACTTC. Translating it yields CASSPVRTAKETQYF.

The chain combines TRBV29-1 with TRBJ2-3; 7 nucleotides line up with TRBD1. The CDR3 is 17 amino acids. Germline CDR1 SQVTM, CDR2 ANQGSEA. V was clipped by 4 bases and J by 3 bases; unmatched bases: 16. CDR3 loop: CSVVPRTGLLGTDTQYF. CDR3 bases: TGCAGCGTTGTTCCCCGGACAGGCCTCCTTGGTACAGATACGCAGTATTTT.

The rearrangement uses TRBV27 and TRBJ2-1, with D possibly TRBD2 on 6 matching bases. This CDR3 contains 15 residues. V dropped 3 bases and J dropped 0 bases, with 9 bases sitting between them. Germline values: CDR1 MNHEY, CDR2 SMNVEV (reference sequence). This CDR3 is CASSFGSPSYNEQFF. Here the CDR3 DNA reads TGTGCCAGCAGTTTCGGGAGCCCCTCCTACAATGAGCAGTTCTTC.

The chain carries TRBV11-2 and TRBJ2-7; D remains unclear. From germline, CDR1 is SGHAT and CDR2 FQNNGV. The CDR3 runs 12 residues. The V and J ends lost 1 base and 3 bases respectively, with 4 bases between them. This CDR3 reads CASSLGLYEQYF. The CDR3 DNA sequence: TGTGCCAGCAGCTTAGGACTCTACGAGCAGTACTTC.

The V call is TRBV5-1, the J call TRBJ2-5, with 7 bases aligning to TRBD2. Germline V gives CDR1 SGHRS, CDR2 YFSETQ. Trimming removed 0 bases from V and 4 bases from J; junction bases left unmatched: 6. CDR3 size: 15 residues. CDR3 coding DNA: TGCGCCAGCAGCTTGGTTGGGAGGGCCGTAGAGACCCAGTACTTC. It encodes CASSLVGRAVETQYF.

The chain couples TRBV19 to TRBJ2-7; tentatively, D is TRBD1 (5 bases). Per germline, CDR1 LNHDA and CDR2 SQIVND (reference sequence). Trimming stripped 5 bases from V and 0 bases from J, with 17 bases between. The CDR3 sequence is 16 residues long. CDR3 bases: TGTGCCAGTAGTCCATGGCAGGGCGTCAGCTCCTACGAGCAGTACTTC. Amino acids: CASSPWQGVSSYEQYF.

V usage is TRBV19 and J usage is TRBJ1-1, with no clear D. The CDR3 is 15 amino acids. Germline CDR1 LNHDA, CDR2 SQIVND (reference sequence). V was cut by 3 bases and J by 0 bases, with 11 bases left in between. CDR3 protein: CASSIMGSLNTEAFF. In DNA, the CDR3 is TGTGCCAGTAGTATTATGGGCAGCCTGAACACTGAAGCTTTCTTT.

This chain links TRBV28 with TRBJ1-5; the D is unclear. The V end lost 5 bases, the J end lost 3 bases, and 11 bases lay between the germline ends. Germline assignment: CDR1 MDHEN and CDR2 SYDVKM. This CDR3 has 14 residues. The CDR3: CASSPPGPNQPQHF. The CDR3 DNA reads as TGTGCCAGCAGTCCCCCCGGTCCCAATCAGCCCCAGCATTTT.

V gene TRBV6-1 combines with J gene TRBJ2-7; D tentatively fits TRBD1 or TRBD2 (6 bases each). The length of the CDR3 is 16 residues. V shed 3 bases and J shed 1 base, with 16 bases lying between them. Germline V gene lookup returns CDR1 MNHNS and CDR2 SASEGT. This CDR3 reads CASSDPWQGTSYEQYF. The CDR3, as DNA: TGTGCCAGCAGTGACCCGTGGCAGGGGACTTCCTACGAGCAGTACTTC.

The chain is built from TRBV7-2 and TRBJ1-2; perhaps TRBD1 as D (6 bases). Germline V gene sequence: CDR1 SGHTA, CDR2 FQGNSA. V was trimmed by 1 base and J by 3 bases, leaving 12 bases between them. The CDR3 sequence is 15 residues long. The CDR3 protein is CASSLGPGQDYGYTF. Here the CDR3 DNA reads TGTGCCAGCAGCTTAGGCCCGGGACAAGACTATGGCTACACCTTC.